This is a list of T cell receptor beta chains from one sample in a study of blood T cell repertoires in COVID-19. Only in-frame clones appear in the TCRdb table, and some are missing; sequencing was by immunoSEQ multiplex PCR. The sample lists over 150,000 clones, around 87% occurring once. Material for sequencing was peripheral blood. Every receptor here comes from a man aged 35 to 55 with active or convalescent COVID-19. Each CDR3 is given with its conserved first and last residue. Each record gives: clone size, V gene, D gene, J gene, CDR3 protein, CDR3 DNA. The D gene is left open where the match is weak. Clone size is shown for a subset of rows, as once, few, many or a class of expanded clone.

>-|TRBV30|-|TRBJ2-1
CAWQRGGGSYNEQFF
TGTGCCTGGCAAAGGGGTGGGGGGTCCTACAATGAGCAGTTCTTC
>-|TRBV2|TRBD2|TRBJ2-5
CASTWTSGGIGEETQYF
TGTGCCAGCACCTGGACTAGCGGGGGAATTGGGGAAGAGACCCAGTACTTC
>-|TRBV3-1/TRBV3-2|-|TRBJ2-3
CASSPGTGVSTDTQYF
TGTGCCAGCAGCCCCGGGACTGGGGTTTCCACAGATACGCAGTATTTT
>-|TRBV10-3|TRBD2|TRBJ2-1
CASSGTSAYNEQFF
TGTGCCAGTTCCGGGACTAGCGCGTACAATGAGCAGTTCTTC
>-|TRBV21-1|-|TRBJ1-1
CASSKGGRVNTEAFF
TGTGCCAGCAGCAAAGGGGGCAGAGTGAACACTGAAGCTTTCTTT
>-|TRBV3-1/TRBV3-2|TRBD2|TRBJ2-7
CASGTSDYEQYF
TGTGCCAGCGGGACTAGCGACTACGAGCAGTACTTC
>-|TRBV5-1|TRBD2|TRBJ2-5
CASSPTSGGGKTQYF
TGCGCCAGCAGCCCGACTAGCGGGGGAGGGAAGACCCAGTACTTC
>-|TRBV5-4|-|TRBJ2-7
CASSAKDSSNSYEQYF
TGTGCCAGCAGCGCAAAGGACAGCAGCAACTCCTACGAGCAGTACTTC
>-|TRBV6-1|-|TRBJ1-1
CASSEDARAFF
TGTGCCAGCAGTGAAGACGCTCGGGCTTTCTTT
>-|TRBV2|-|TRBJ1-5
CASSVLGGNQPQHF
TGTGCCAGCAGTGTACTCGGAGGCAATCAGCCCCAGCATTTT
>-|TRBV27|TRBD1|TRBJ2-7
CASSLGGAAGGFVQYF
TGTGCCAGCAGCCTGGGTGGGGCAGCAGGGGGCTTCGTGCAGTACTTC
>-|TRBV29-1|TRBD1|TRBJ2-7
CSVTVTGAINEQYF
TGCAGCGTCACCGTGACAGGGGCGATCAACGAGCAGTACTTC
>-|TRBV19|-|TRBJ1-5
CASSITGGSNQPQHF
TGTGCCAGTAGTATTACAGGCGGAAGCAATCAGCCCCAGCATTTT
>-|TRBV2|-|TRBJ1-5
CASSGTDSNQPQHF
TGTGCCAGCAGTGGGACAGATAGCAATCAGCCCCAGCATTTT
>-|TRBV5-1|-|TRBJ2-7
CASSLEPESNYEQYF
TGCGCCAGCAGCTTGGAACCCGAATCTAACTACGAGCAGTACTTC
>-|TRBV6-5|TRBD1|TRBJ1-1
CASGHRDRNTEAFF
TGTGCCAGCGGCCACCGGGACAGGAACACTGAAGCTTTCTTT
>once|TRBV12-3/TRBV12-4|-|TRBJ1-4
CASSLEQREKLFF
TGTGCCAGCAGTTTGGAACAGCGGGAAAAACTGTTTTTT
>once|TRBV6-2/TRBV6-3|-|TRBJ2-4
CASSYSKGEDFLAKNIQYF
TGTGCCAGCAGTTACTCGAAGGGGGAAGACTTCCTAGCCAAAAACATTCAGTACTTC
>-|TRBV6-5|-|TRBJ2-2
CASSYSRGTGELFF
TGTGCCAGCAGTTACTCCCGAGGGACCGGGGAGCTGTTTTTT
>once|TRBV6-2/TRBV6-3|TRBD1|TRBJ1-5
CASSYSTGGAWGNQPQHF
TGTGCCAGCAGTTACTCAACAGGGGGCGCATGGGGCAATCAGCCCCAGCATTTT
>-|TRBV21-1|-|TRBJ1-1
CASSKGRGTNTEAFF
TGTGCCAGCAGCAAAGGGCGGGGAACGAACACTGAAGCTTTCTTT
>-|TRBV21-1|-|TRBJ1-5
CASSNGTGVIGSNQPQHF
TGTGCCAGCAGCAATGGGACAGGGGTAATAGGGAGCAATCAGCCCCAGCATTTT
>-|TRBV2|TRBD1|TRBJ1-5
CASRGQGGGNQPQHF
TGTGCCAGCAGGGGACAGGGGGGCGGCAATCAGCCCCAGCATTTT
>-|TRBV5-5|-|TRBJ1-2
CASSLGGPYGYTF
TGTGCCAGCAGCTTGGGAGGCCCCTATGGCTACACCTTC
>-|TRBV30|TRBD2|TRBJ2-3
CAAKGSAAGGIDTQYF
TGTGCCGCAAAGGGGTCGGCAGCGGGGGGTATAGATACGCAGTATTTT
>once|TRBV19|TRBD1|TRBJ2-5
CASSSQGVGETQYF
TGTGCCAGTAGTTCCCAGGGGGTCGGAGAGACCCAGTACTTC
>once|TRBV3-1/TRBV3-2|TRBD2|TRBJ2-3
CASSQEAGGGRTDTQYF
TGTGCCAGCAGCCAAGAGGCTGGCGGGGGGCGCACAGATACGCAGTATTTT
>once|TRBV30|-|TRBJ1-6
CAWSAQGSPLHF
TGTGCCTGGAGTGCACAGGGTTCACCCCTCCACTTT
>-|TRBV11-2|TRBD1|TRBJ2-5
CASSLFGTGVQETQYF
TGTGCCAGCAGCTTATTCGGGACAGGGGTACAAGAGACCCAGTACTTC
>-|TRBV12-3/TRBV12-4|-|TRBJ2-7
CASSSGTNYEQYF
TGTGCCAGCAGCTCCGGGACAAACTACGAGCAGTACTTC
>-|TRBV7-6|TRBD2|TRBJ2-3
CASSSRTSGGADTQYF
TGTGCCAGCAGCTCACGGACTAGCGGGGGGGCAGATACGCAGTATTTT
>-|TRBV5-4|TRBD1|TRBJ1-2
CASSPRSGQGALNYGYTF
TGTGCCAGCAGCCCCCGGTCGGGACAGGGGGCGTTAAACTATGGCTACACCTTC
>-|TRBV6-2/TRBV6-3|TRBD2|TRBJ2-7
CASSYPTSGGLYYEQYF
TGTGCCAGCAGTTACCCGACTAGCGGGGGGCTTTACTACGAGCAGTACTTC
>-|TRBV12-1|-|TRBJ1-6
CASKPSGPINSPLHF
TGTGCCAGCAAACCTTCAGGGCCTATTAATTCACCCCTCCACTTT
>-|TRBV25-1|TRBD2|TRBJ2-1
CASAASGFYNEQFF
TGTGCCAGCGCCGCTAGCGGTTTCTACAATGAGCAGTTCTTC
>-|TRBV3-1/TRBV3-2|-|TRBJ1-3
CASSQAGGSNTIYF
TGTGCCAGCAGCCAAGCGGGGGGTAGCAACACCATATATTTT
>-|TRBV19|-|TRBJ1-6
CASRNRDTGGNSPLHF
TGTGCCAGTAGAAACCGGGACACTGGGGGCAATTCACCCCTCCACTTT
>-|TRBV27|-|TRBJ1-1
CASSFGTGTTEAFF
TGTGCCAGCAGTTTTGGTACAGGGACCACTGAAGCTTTCTTT
>-|TRBV3-1/TRBV3-2|-|TRBJ2-2
CASSPRRAGTGELFF
TGTGCCAGCAGCCCCCGTCGGGCGGGGACCGGGGAGCTGTTTTTT
>once|TRBV6-1|-|TRBJ2-1
CASSEAGGPSYNEQFF
TGTGCCAGCAGTGAAGCGGGGGGGCCTTCCTACAATGAGCAGTTCTTC
>-|TRBV29-1|-|TRBJ1-5
CSVEGGEFQPQHF
TGCAGCGTTGAAGGCGGGGAATTTCAGCCCCAGCATTTT
>-|TRBV3-1/TRBV3-2|-|TRBJ1-1
CASSLNRDQNTEAFF
TGTGCCAGCAGCCTCAACAGGGACCAGAACACTGAAGCTTTCTTT
>few|TRBV7-2|-|TRBJ2-7
CASSLAGGATYEQYF
TGTGCCAGCAGCTTAGCGGGGGGGGCGACCTACGAGCAGTACTTC
>few|TRBV11-3|TRBD1|TRBJ2-1
CASSPRQGMRSYNEQFF
TGTGCCAGCAGCCCTCGACAGGGGATGAGAAGCTACAATGAGCAGTTCTTC
>-|TRBV6-1|TRBD1|TRBJ1-1
CASSGVGTGVGNTEAFF
TGTGCCAGCAGTGGTGTCGGGACAGGGGTAGGAAACACTGAAGCTTTCTTT
>-|TRBV27|TRBD2|TRBJ2-2
CASTSSGGGLVTGELFF
TGTGCCAGCACATCTAGCGGGGGGGGACTTGTCACCGGGGAGCTGTTTTTT